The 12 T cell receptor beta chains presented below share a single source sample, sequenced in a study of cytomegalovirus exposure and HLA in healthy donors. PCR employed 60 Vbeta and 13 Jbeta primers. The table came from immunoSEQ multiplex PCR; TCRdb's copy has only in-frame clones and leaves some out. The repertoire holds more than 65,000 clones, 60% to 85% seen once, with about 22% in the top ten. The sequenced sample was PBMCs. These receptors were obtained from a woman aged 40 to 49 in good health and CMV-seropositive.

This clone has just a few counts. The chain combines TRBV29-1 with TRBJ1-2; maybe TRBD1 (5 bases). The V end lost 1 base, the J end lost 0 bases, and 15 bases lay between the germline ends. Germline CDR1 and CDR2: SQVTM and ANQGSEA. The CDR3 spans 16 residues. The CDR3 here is CSVEGSGVGTNYGYTF. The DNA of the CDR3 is TGCAGCGTTGAAGGATCGGGGGTCGGGACTAACTATGGCTACACCTTC.

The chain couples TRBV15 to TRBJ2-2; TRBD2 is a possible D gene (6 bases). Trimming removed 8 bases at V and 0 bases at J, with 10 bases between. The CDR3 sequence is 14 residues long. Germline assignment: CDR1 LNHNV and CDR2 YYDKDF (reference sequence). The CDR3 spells CATWGGANTGELFF. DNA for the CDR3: TGTGCCACCTGGGGCGGGGCGAACACCGGGGAGCTGTTTTTT.

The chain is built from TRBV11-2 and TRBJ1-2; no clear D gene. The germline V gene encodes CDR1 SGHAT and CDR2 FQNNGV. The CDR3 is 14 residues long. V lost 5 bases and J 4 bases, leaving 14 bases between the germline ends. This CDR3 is CASSPGYTAYGYTF. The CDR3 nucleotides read TGTGCCAGCAGCCCCGGTTATACCGCCTATGGCTACACCTTC.

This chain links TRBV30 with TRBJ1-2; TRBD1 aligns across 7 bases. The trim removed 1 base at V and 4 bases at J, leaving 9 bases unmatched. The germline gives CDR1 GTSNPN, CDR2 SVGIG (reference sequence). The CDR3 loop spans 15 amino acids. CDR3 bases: TGTGCCTGGAGTGGAGGAGGGGGCGCGACCTATGGCTACACCTTC. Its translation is CAWSGGGGATYGYTF.

CDR3 bases: TGTGCCAGCAGTTTACCCGACGTGAGGGAAAAACTGTTTTTT. Its protein product is CASSLPDVREKLFF. The chain carries TRBV28 and TRBJ1-4; no clear D. The germline V gene encodes CDR1 MDHEN and CDR2 SYDVKM. Between the trimmed V and J ends, which lost 2 bases and 8 bases, there was a span of 12 bases. CDR3 length: 14 residues. The full variable domain, completed using reference TRBV28 and TRBJ1-4, is DVKVTQSSRYLVKRTGEKVFLECVQDMDHENMFWYRQDPGLGLRLIYFSYDVKMKEKGDIPEGYSVSREKKERFSLILESASTNQTSMYLCASSLPDVREKLFFGSGTQLSVL.

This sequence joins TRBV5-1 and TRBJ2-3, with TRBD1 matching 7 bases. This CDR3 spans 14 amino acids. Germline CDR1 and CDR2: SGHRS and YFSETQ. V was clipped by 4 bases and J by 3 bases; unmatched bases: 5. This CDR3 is CASSAGTVTDTQYF. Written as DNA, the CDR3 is TGCGCCAGCAGCGCAGGGACAGTAACAGATACGCAGTATTTT. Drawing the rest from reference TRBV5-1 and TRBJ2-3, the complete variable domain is KAGVTQTPRYLIKTRGQQVTLSCSPISGHRSVSWYQQTPGQGLQFLFEYFSETQRNKGNFPGRFSGRQFSNSRSEMNVSTLELGDSALYLCASSAGTVTDTQYFGPGTRLTVL.

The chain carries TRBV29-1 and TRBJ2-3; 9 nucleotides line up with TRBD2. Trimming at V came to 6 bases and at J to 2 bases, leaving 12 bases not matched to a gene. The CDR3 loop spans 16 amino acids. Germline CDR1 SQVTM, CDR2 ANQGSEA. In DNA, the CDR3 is TGCAGCGTAAAACCGGGACTAGCCACATTCACAGATACGCAGTATTTT. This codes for CSVKPGLATFTDTQYF.

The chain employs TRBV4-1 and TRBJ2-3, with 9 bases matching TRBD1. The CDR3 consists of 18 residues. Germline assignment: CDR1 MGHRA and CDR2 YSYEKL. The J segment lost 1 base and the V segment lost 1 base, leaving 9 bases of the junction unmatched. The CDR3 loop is CASSQVADRGTRTDTQYF. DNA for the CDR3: TGCGCCAGCAGCCAAGTTGCAGACAGGGGGACCCGCACAGATACGCAGTATTTT.

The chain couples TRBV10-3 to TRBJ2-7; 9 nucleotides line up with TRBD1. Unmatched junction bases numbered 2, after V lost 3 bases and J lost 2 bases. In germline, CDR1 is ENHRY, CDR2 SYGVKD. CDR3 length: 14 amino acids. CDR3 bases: TGTGCCATCAGTGAACGGACAGGGGCCTACGAGCAGTACTTC. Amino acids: CAISERTGAYEQYF.

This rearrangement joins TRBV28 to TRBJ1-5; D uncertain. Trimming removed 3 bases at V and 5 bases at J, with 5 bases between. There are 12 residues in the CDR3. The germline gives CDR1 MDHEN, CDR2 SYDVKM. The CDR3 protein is CASSFRDQPQHF. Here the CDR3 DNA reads TGTGCCAGCAGTTTCCGGGATCAGCCCCAGCATTTT.

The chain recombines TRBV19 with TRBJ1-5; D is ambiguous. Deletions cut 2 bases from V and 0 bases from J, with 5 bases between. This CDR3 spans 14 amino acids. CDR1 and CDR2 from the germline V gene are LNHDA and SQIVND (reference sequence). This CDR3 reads CASSIINSNQPQHF. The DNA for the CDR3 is TGTGCCAGTAGTATAATTAATAGCAATCAGCCCCAGCATTTT.

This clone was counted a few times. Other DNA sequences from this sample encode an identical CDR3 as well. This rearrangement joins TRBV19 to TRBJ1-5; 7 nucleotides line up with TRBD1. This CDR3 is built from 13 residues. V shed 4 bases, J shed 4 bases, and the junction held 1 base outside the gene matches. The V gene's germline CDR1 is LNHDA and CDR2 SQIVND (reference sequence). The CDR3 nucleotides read TGTGCCAGTAGTAGGGACAGAAATCAGCCCCAGCATTTT. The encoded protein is CASSRDRNQPQHF. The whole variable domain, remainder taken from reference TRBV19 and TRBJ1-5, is DGGITQSPKYLFRKEGQNVTLSCEQNLNHDAMYWYRQDPGQGLRLIYYSQIVNDFQKGDIAEGYSVSREKKESFPLTVTSAQKNPTAFYLCASSRDRNQPQHFGDGTRLSIL.